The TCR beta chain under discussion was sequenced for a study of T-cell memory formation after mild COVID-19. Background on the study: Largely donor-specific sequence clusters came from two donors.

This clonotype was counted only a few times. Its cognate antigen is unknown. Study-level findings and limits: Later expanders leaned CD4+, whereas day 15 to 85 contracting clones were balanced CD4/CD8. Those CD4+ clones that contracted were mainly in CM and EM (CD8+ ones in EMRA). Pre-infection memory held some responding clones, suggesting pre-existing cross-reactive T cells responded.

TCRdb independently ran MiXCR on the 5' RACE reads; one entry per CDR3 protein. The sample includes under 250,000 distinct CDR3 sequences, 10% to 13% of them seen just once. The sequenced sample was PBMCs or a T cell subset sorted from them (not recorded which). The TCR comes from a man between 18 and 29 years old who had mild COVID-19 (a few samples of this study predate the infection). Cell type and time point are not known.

CDR3 bases: TGTGCCAGCCGTACCGGGACTAGCGATCATACGCAGTATTTT. This gives the protein CASRTGTSDHTQYF. The chain carries TRBV7-2 and TRBJ2-3; 10 bases agree with TRBD2. Germline values: CDR1 SGHTA, CDR2 FQGNSA. With V trimmed by 8 bases and J by 7 bases, 9 bases remained unmatched. The CDR3 runs to 14 residues.